This T cell receptor beta chain came from a study of response to subunit inactivated influenza vaccine. Overall study results and limits: The authors put forward the suggestion that each seasonal influenza vaccination may bring in only a limited number of new T cells.

TCRdb reanalysed the RT-PCR reads using MiXCR and keeps one entry per CDR3 protein. The table includes hundreds of thousands of distinct CDR3 sequences, 11% to 15% detected once. This clonotype came up a few times. Its antigen is still unknown. The germline V gene encodes CDR1 KGHDR and CDR2 SFDVKD. The CDR3 contains 16 residues. With 3 bases removed from V and 2 bases from J, the gap between germline ends came to 12 bases. The sequence was collected from a man aged 45-65 years who received an inactivated influenza vaccine. Sequencing used PBMCs from blood, obtained 14 to 15 days before vaccination. The rearrangement uses TRBV24-1 and TRBJ2-2; D may be TRBD2 (7 bases). The CDR3 loop is CATSDIRGGNTGELFF. For the CDR3, the DNA is TGTGCCACCAGTGATATTAGGGGGGGCAACACCGGGGAGCTGTTTTTT.